This T cell receptor (beta chain) derives from a study of blood T cell repertoires in COVID-19. Profiling relied on immunoSEQ multiplex PCR, and the TCRdb table lists in-frame clones only, not all of them. The profile shows roughly 150,000 clones, about four fifths of them singletons. Germline loops: CDR1 SGHRS, CDR2 YFSETQ. CDR3 length equals 15 residues. V lost 4 bases and J lost 5, with 18 bases in between. Two negative PCRs, clearance, or symptom resolution were required of recovered Cohort 3 donors. This receptor was taken from a woman aged 55-75 years who had recovered from COVID-19. Material for sequencing was PBMCs or T cells enriched from blood (not recorded which). V and J are TRBV5-1 and TRBJ2-5; TRBD1 might be the D (6 bases). CDR3 nucleotides: TGCGCCAGCAGCCCCTCGGTGGGGGCGAGTGAGACCCAGTACTTC. Its translation is CASSPSVGASETQYF.